The next 24 T cell receptor beta chains were all read from a single sample in a study of T-cell reconstitution after alpha-beta-depleted transplantation in children. The library targeted TCRbeta and was prepared with unique molecular identifiers. TCRdb analysed the PCR reads with MiXCR anew, one entry per CDR3 protein. The sample holds around 450,000 distinct CDR3 sequences, about 11% seen once. The sequencing here drew on PBMCs, taken before TCRalphabeta/CD19-depleted stem cell transplant. These receptors were taken from a child aged 2 to 10 with inherited bone marrow failure, due to receive a stem cell transplant.

This clonotype showed up many times. The chain employs TRBV29-1 and TRBJ2-7, with a tentative D call TRBD1 (5 bases). The CDR3 length is 12 residues. With 3 bases removed from V and 5 bases from J, the gap between germline ends came to 11 bases. Germline assignment: CDR1 SQVTM and CDR2 ANQGSEA. The CDR3 bases are TGCAGCGTTGAGAAACAGGCGGACGAGCAGTACTTC. It codes for CSVEKQADEQYF.

In its sample, this clonotype was seen many times. The CDR3 is CASSYVGLAGGPEQYF. The CDR3 DNA is TGTGCCAGCAGTTACGTCGGACTAGCGGGAGGTCCCGAGCAGTACTTC. This chain joins TRBV6-2 or TRBV6-3 and TRBJ2-7; 14 bases agree with TRBD2. With 2 bases clipped from V and 6 bases from J, the junction kept 6 bases outside the gene matches. This CDR3 contains 16 residues. Germline V lookup: CDR1 MNHEY, CDR2 SVGEGT.

This clonotype was observed at least ten times. V is TRBV4-3 and J is TRBJ2-1; 13 bases agree with TRBD2. Germline V gives CDR1 LGHNA, CDR2 YSLEER. The CDR3 runs to 17 residues. Losses at the gene ends were 6 bases for V and 5 bases for J; bases not matched to a gene: 10. The CDR3 nucleotides read TGCGCCAGCAGTACGGGACTAGCGGGGTGGGAGGACAATGAGCAGTTCTTC. Translating gives CASSTGLAGWEDNEQFF.

The rearrangement links TRBV20-1 to TRBJ2-3, with TRBD2 as a possible D gene (6 bases). The CDR3 spans 16 residues. The ends were cut back, 3 bases at V and 6 bases at J, with 22 bases in the middle. From germline, CDR1 is DFQATT and CDR2 SNEGSKA (reference sequence). The CDR3 loop reads CSASPPGVSARDTQYF. DNA for the CDR3: TGCAGTGCTAGCCCCCCGGGGGTTAGCGCAAGGGATACGCAGTATTTT.

The CDR3 DNA reads as TGTGCCAGCAGCCAAAGCGGTAATTACAATGAGCAGTTCTTC. It specifies CASSQSGNYNEQFF. V and J are TRBV3-1 and TRBJ2-1, with D perhaps TRBD2 (5 bases). The CDR3 has 14 residues. In germline, CDR1 is LGHDT, CDR2 YNNKEL (reference sequence). V lost 2 bases, J lost 4 bases, and 9 bases lay in between.

This clonotype turned up a few times. The rearrangement uses TRBV20-1 and TRBJ2-3, with D unclear. Looked up from germline, CDR1 is DFQATT and CDR2 is SNEGSKA (reference sequence). The germline V and J ends were trimmed by 2 bases and 0 bases, with 9 bases remaining between them. This CDR3 spans 14 amino acids. This chain's CDR3 is CSARPRSSTDTQYF. The CDR3 nucleotides are TGCAGTGCTAGACCCAGGTCTAGCACAGATACGCAGTATTTT.

This clonotype was seen many times. The chain uses TRBV24-1 and TRBJ2-3; 11 bases are a match to TRBD2. The CDR3 extends over 16 amino acids. With V trimmed by 4 bases and J by 5 bases, 7 bases remained unmatched. CDR1 is KGHDR and CDR2 is SFDVKD in the germline V gene. The CDR3 is CATSDPLAGEEDTQYF. The CDR3 DNA sequence: TGTGCCACCAGTGACCCACTAGCGGGAGAGGAAGATACGCAGTATTTT.

J is TRBJ2-2 and V is TRBV5-4; 9 bases line up with TRBD1. The germline CDR1 and CDR2 sequences are SGHNT and YYREEE (reference sequence). Trimming cost V 3 bases and J 6 bases; bases outside gene matches: 12. The CDR3 has 17 residues. Here the CDR3 reads CASSWGQGGMVSGELFF. The DNA of the CDR3 is TGTGCCAGCAGCTGGGGACAGGGAGGAATGGTATCCGGGGAGCTGTTTTTT. The variable domain in full, with the rest retrieved from reference TRBV5-4 and TRBJ2-2, is ETGVTQSPTHLIKTRGQQVTLRCSSQSGHNTVSWYQQALGQGPQFIFQYYREEENGRGNFPPRFSGLQFPNYSSELNVNALELDDSALYLCASSWGQGGMVSGELFFGEGSRLTVL.

This clonotype has a count of ten or more. The V call is TRBV12-3 or TRBV12-4, the J call TRBJ1-2, with a possible D match to TRBD1 (5 bases). V was shortened by 5 bases and J by 2 bases, with 15 bases between the two germline ends. The CDR3 is made up of 15 amino acids. The CDR3 nucleotides read TGTGCCAGCAGTCCCTGGGGCCGCGGGAACTATGGCTACACCTTC. Translation gives CASSPWGRGNYGYTF.

This clonotype was seen ten or more times. This chain uses TRBV19 with TRBJ2-1; D is possibly TRBD2 (7 bases). The CDR3 spans 18 residues. CDR1 is LNHDA, CDR2 SQIVND, per germline (reference sequence). The V gene lost 5 bases and the J gene lost 4 bases, with 24 bases spanning the gap. The CDR3 coding sequence is TGTGCCAGTAGTCCTGCGGGGGACACGACATTTTTTTACAATGAGCAGTTCTTC. Protein: CASSPAGDTTFFYNEQFF.

This chain uses TRBV11-2 with TRBJ2-1; tentatively, D is TRBD1 (6 bases). The CDR3 runs to 15 residues. Trimming took 7 bases from V and 2 from J, leaving 15 bases between them. The germline CDR1 and CDR2 sequences are SGHAT and FQNNGV. CDR3 sequence (DNA): TGTGCCAGCAACTTTGAGACAGGCACCTACAATGAGCAGTTCTTC. Translated, it gives CASNFETGTYNEQFF.

This clonotype was seen ten or more times. The chain uses TRBV20-1 and TRBJ1-1; 10 bases map to TRBD1. The length of the CDR3 is 13 residues. The germline V gene encodes CDR1 DFQATT and CDR2 SNEGSKA (reference sequence). The trim removed 2 bases at V and 8 bases at J, leaving 5 bases unmatched. CDR3 sequence: CSARSRQGAEAFF. In nucleotides, the CDR3 is TGCAGTGCTAGATCCCGACAGGGGGCGGAAGCTTTCTTT.

With respect to this clonotype: An end of the junction differs from the germline gene, which may be a read error. The chain recombines TRBV18 with TRBJ2-5, with 11 bases matching TRBD2. Per the germline V gene, CDR1 is KGHSH and CDR2 is LQKENI. This CDR3 comprises 14 residues. For the CDR3, the DNA is TGTGCCAGCTCACAGACTAGCGGGGAAGAGACCCAGCACTTC. The encoded protein is CASSQTSGEETQHF.

In its sample, this clonotype was seen many times. CDR3 region: CASSHFESYEQYF. The CDR3 DNA follows: TGTGCCAGCAGCCACTTCGAGAGCTACGAGCAGTACTTC. The V call is TRBV5-6, the J call TRBJ2-7; D is uncertain. This CDR3 is 13 amino acids long. Germline loops: CDR1 SGHDT, CDR2 YYEEEE. Trimming stripped 4 bases from V and 3 bases from J, with 11 bases between. The complete variable domain, with remaining parts taken from reference TRBV5-6 and TRBJ2-7, reads DAGVTQSPTHLIKTRGQQVTLRCSPKSGHDTVSWYQQALGQGPQFIFQYYEEEERQRGNFPDRFSGHQFPNYSSELNVNALLLGDSALYLCASSHFESYEQYFGPGTRLTVT.

The genes are TRBV6-1 and TRBJ2-7; D may be TRBD1 (6 bases). V shed 7 bases and J shed 5 bases, with 18 bases lying between them. The CDR3 sequence is 14 residues long. The germline V gene has CDR1 MNHNS and CDR2 SASEGT. This chain's CDR3 is CASTEGPGAHEQYF. CDR3 bases: TGTGCCAGCACCGAAGGACCAGGGGCGCACGAGCAGTACTTC.

This clonotype occurred a few times. The CDR3 sequence: CATSDFGLAGVDNEQFF. CDR3 DNA: TGTGCCACCAGTGATTTTGGACTAGCGGGCGTCGACAATGAGCAGTTCTTC. V is TRBV24-1 and J is TRBJ2-1, with 11 nucleotides matching TRBD2. This CDR3 spans 17 amino acids. Germline V gives CDR1 KGHDR, CDR2 SFDVKD. Trimming at V came to 1 base and at J to 5 bases, leaving 6 bases not matched to a gene.

This clonotype came up many times. V is TRBV5-1 and J is TRBJ2-2; the D gene is possibly TRBD1 (6 bases). This CDR3 spans 16 amino acids. V was pared by 1 base and J by 4 bases, with 14 bases between. The V gene's germline CDR1 is SGHRS and CDR2 YFSETQ. The CDR3 coding sequence is TGCGCCAGCAGCTTGTTCTCTGGCAGGGGCACCGGGGAGCTGTTTTTT. This translates into CASSLFSGRGTGELFF.

This clonotype has ten or more counts. The V gene is TRBV4-3, the J gene TRBJ2-1; unclear D gene. With 1 base removed from V and 10 bases from J, the gap between germline ends came to 14 bases. The CDR3 runs 14 residues. Germline V lookup: CDR1 LGHNA, CDR2 YSLEER. The CDR3 DNA sequence: TGCGCCAGCAGCCAAGCTACCCGGTTAAACGAGCAGTTCTTC. Protein sequence: CASSQATRLNEQFF.

This chain joins TRBV7-2 and TRBJ2-1; TRBD2 matches at 15 bases. The CDR3 is 15 amino acids. Germline CDR1 and CDR2: SGHTA and FQGNSA. V was clipped by 3 bases and J by 12 bases; unmatched bases: 6. The CDR3 nucleotides are TGTGCCAGCAGCTTCGGACTAGCGGGAGGGCCCGGGCAGTTCTTC. Encoded protein: CASSFGLAGGPGQFF.

Many counts were recorded for this clonotype. The chain joins TRBV28 to TRBJ2-7, with a tentative D call TRBD1 (6 bases). The CDR3 has 15 residues. The V end was cut by 6 bases, the J end by 4 bases, with 19 bases between. Germline CDR1 reads MDHEN; CDR2 reads SYDVKM. The CDR3 is CASRHRASPLYEQYF. The CDR3 nucleotides are TGTGCCAGCAGACACAGGGCAAGCCCGTTGTACGAGCAGTACTTC.

In its sample, this clonotype was seen many times. The rearrangement uses TRBV9 and TRBJ2-5; no reliable D call. Per germline, CDR1 SGDLS and CDR2 YYNGEE. Trimming stripped 0 bases from V and 5 bases from J, with 8 bases between. This CDR3 comprises 13 residues. CDR3 sequence (DNA): TGTGCCAGCAGCGTAGCCCCCAGGGAGACCCAGTACTTC. It translates to CASSVAPRETQYF.

The CDR3 is CASGKYVTGQYQETQYF. The DNA for the CDR3 is TGTGCCAGTGGCAAATACGTAACGGGGCAGTACCAAGAGACCCAGTACTTC. The chain combines TRBV27 with TRBJ2-5; either TRBD1 or TRBD2 may supply D (5 bases each). Looked up from germline, CDR1 is MNHEY and CDR2 is SMNVEV (reference sequence). This CDR3 comprises 17 residues. The V end lost 9 bases, the J end lost 0 bases, and 23 bases lay between the germline ends.

This clonotype came up many times. J is TRBJ1-6 and V is TRBV20-1, with unresolved D. V was trimmed by 1 base and J by 0 bases, leaving 16 bases between them. Per germline, CDR1 DFQATT and CDR2 SNEGSKA (reference sequence). This CDR3 region has 18 residues. CDR3 nucleotides: TGCAGTGCTAGAGGCGGGTTCGGCCTTAGCTCCTATAATTCACCCCTCCACTTT. Protein: CSARGGFGLSSYNSPLHF.

This chain connects TRBV11-2 to TRBJ2-7; a possible D gene is TRBD2 (6 bases). CDR1 and CDR2 (germline): SGHAT, FQNNGV. The CDR3 consists of 15 residues. Trimming pared 0 bases from V and 4 bases from J, leaving 13 bases between. The CDR3 DNA sequence: TGTGCCAGCAGCTTAGATCATGGGGGGAGGTACGAGCAGTACTTC. Protein: CASSLDHGGRYEQYF.